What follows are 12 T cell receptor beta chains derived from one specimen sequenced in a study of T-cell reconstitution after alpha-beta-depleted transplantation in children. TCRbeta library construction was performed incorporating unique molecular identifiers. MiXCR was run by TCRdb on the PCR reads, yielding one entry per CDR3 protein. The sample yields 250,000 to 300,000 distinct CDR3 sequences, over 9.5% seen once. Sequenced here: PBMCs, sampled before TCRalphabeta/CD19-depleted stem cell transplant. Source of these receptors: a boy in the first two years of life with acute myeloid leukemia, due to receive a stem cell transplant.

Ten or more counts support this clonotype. The CDR3 region has the DNA TGTGCCAGCAGTCCGTCCCTGGACAGGGTATCGACTAGCGGGAGGGCCTACGAGCAGTACTTC. Its translation is CASSPSLDRVSTSGRAYEQYF. The genes are TRBV6-4 and TRBJ2-7, with 14 bases that match TRBD2. The CDR3 is made up of 21 amino acids. The germline gives CDR1 MRHNA, CDR2 SNTAGT. Losses at the gene ends were 5 bases for V and 2 bases for J; bases not matched to a gene: 20.

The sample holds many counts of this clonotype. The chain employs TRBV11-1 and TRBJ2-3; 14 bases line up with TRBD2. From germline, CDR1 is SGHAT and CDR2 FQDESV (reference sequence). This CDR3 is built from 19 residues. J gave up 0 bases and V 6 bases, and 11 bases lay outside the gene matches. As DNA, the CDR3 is TGTGCCAGCAGTCCGGGACTAGCGGGAGAATGGACTAGCACAGATACGCAGTATTTT. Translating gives CASSPGLAGEWTSTDTQYF.

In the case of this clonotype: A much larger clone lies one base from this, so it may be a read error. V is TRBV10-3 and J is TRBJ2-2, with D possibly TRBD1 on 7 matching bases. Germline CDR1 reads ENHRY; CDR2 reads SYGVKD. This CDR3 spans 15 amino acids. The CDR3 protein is CATEQGRRNTGDLFF. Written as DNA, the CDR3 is TGTGCCACGGAACAGGGGAGGCGGAACACCGGGGACCTGTTTTTT.

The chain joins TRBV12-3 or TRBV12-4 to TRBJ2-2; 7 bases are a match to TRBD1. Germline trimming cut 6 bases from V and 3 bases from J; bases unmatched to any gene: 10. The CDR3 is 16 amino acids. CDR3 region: CASSLAGTAYTGELFF. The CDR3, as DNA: TGTGCCAGCAGCCTGGCCGGGACAGCCTACACCGGGGAGCTGTTTTTT.

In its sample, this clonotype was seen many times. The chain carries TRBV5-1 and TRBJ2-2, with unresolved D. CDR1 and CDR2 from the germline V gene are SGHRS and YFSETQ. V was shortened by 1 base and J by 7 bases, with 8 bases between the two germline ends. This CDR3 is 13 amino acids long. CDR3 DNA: TGCGCCAGCAGCTTGCAGGATTTCGGGGAGCTGTTTTTT. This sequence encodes CASSLQDFGELFF.

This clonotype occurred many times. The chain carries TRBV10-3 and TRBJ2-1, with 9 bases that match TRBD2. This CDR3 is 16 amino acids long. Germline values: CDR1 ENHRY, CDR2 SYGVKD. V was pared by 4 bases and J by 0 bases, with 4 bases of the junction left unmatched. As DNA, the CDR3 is TGTGCCATCAGTGGGGTTAGCGGGAGCTCCTACAATGAGCAGTTCTTC. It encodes CAISGVSGSSYNEQFF.

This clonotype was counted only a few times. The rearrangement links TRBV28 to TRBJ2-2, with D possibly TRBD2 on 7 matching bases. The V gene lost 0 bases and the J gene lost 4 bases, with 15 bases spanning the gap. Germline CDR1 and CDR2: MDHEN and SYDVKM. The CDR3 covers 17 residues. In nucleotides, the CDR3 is TGTGCCAGCAGTTTATGGAGGGGGGGCCTGGGCACCGGGGAGCTGTTTTTT. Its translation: CASSLWRGGLGTGELFF.

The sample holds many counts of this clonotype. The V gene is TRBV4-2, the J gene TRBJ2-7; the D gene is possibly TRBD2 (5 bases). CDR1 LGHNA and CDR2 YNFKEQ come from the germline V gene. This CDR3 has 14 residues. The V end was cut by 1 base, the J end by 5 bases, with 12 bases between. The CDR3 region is CASSQVRGIHEQYF. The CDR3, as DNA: TGTGCCAGCAGCCAAGTACGGGGAATTCACGAGCAGTACTTC.

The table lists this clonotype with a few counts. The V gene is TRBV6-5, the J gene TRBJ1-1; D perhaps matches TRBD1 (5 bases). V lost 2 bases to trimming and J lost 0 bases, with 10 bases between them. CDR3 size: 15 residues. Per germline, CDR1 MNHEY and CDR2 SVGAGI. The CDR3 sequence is CASSYGTFMNTEAFF. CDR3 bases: TGTGCCAGCAGTTACGGGACTTTCATGAACACTGAAGCTTTCTTT.

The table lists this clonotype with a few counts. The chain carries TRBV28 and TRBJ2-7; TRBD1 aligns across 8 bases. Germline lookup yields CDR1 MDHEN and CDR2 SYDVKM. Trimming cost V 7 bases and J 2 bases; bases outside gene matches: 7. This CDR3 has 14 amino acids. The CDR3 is CASMGTGGPYEQYF. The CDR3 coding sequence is TGTGCCAGCATGGGTACAGGGGGACCCTACGAGCAGTACTTC.

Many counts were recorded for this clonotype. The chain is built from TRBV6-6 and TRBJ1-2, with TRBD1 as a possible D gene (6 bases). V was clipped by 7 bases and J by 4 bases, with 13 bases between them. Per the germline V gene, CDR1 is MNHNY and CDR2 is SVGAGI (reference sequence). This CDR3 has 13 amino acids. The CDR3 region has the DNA TGTGCCAGCAATGAACAGGGACTCTATGGCTACACCTTC. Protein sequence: CASNEQGLYGYTF.

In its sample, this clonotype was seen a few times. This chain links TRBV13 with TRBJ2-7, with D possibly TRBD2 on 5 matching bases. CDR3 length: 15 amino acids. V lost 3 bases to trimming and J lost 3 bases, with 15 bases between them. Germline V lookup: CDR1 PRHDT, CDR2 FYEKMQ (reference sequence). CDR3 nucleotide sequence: TGTGCCAGCAGCTTGTCCCCGGGATTTAACTACGAGCAGTACTTC. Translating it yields CASSLSPGFNYEQYF. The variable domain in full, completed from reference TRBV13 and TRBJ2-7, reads AAGVIQSPRHLIKEKRETATLKCYPIPRHDTVYWYQQGPGQDPQFLISFYEKMQSDKGSIPDRFSAQQFSDYHSELNMSSLELGDSALYFCASSLSPGFNYEQYFGPGTRLTVT.